The sequence of this T cell receptor (beta chain) was determined in a study of Graves' ophthalmopathy and Graves' hyperthyroidism. RNA served as the template for amplifying TCR beta CDR3 regions. RT-PCR in the first round used HTBI primers; a second-round multiplex PCR followed. Each CDR3 protein gets one entry after TCRdb re-called the multiplex PCR reads with MiXCR. The sample holds around 1,000,000 distinct CDR3 sequences, 35% to 40% seen once. The material sequenced was peripheral blood or thyroid tissue (not recorded which). This clonotype originated in an adult man with Graves' hyperthyroidism.

The CDR3 nucleotides are TGTGCCAGCAGTTGGGGTGCCGGCAATCAGCCCCAGCATTTT. Its protein is CASSWGAGNQPQHF. The chain recombines TRBV12-3 or TRBV12-4 with TRBJ1-5; D is ambiguous. The V gene lost 4 bases and the J gene lost 2 bases, with 9 bases spanning the gap. The CDR3 loop spans 14 amino acids.